This T cell receptor (beta chain) was recorded in a study of shared clonotypes between healthy human individuals. Germline lookup yields CDR1 KGHSH and CDR2 LQKENI. V dropped 3 bases and J dropped 6 bases, with 21 bases sitting between them. The CDR3 is made up of 17 amino acids. Sequencing was performed with immunoSEQ multiplex PCR; in TCRdb, only in-frame clones are kept and a portion is missing. The table records 450,000 to 600,000 clones, 70% to 80% of them present only once. The receptor comes from a middle-aged woman in good health. Some clones in this sample may be carry-over from other donors' samples. The V and J genes are TRBV18 and TRBJ2-1; TRBD2 might be the D (6 bases). Sequenced: PBMCs. The CDR3 sequence is CASSPRGKALPPNEQFF. The CDR3 bases are TGTGCCAGCTCACCGCGGGGAAAAGCTCTACCCCCCAATGAGCAGTTCTTC.